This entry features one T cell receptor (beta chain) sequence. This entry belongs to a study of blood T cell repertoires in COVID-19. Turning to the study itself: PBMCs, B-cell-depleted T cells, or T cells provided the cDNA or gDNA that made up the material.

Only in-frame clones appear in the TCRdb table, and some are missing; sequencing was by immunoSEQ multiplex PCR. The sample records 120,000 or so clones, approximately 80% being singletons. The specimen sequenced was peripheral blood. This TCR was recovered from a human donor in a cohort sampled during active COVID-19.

CDR3 DNA sequence: TGTGCCAGCAGCGTAGCGGGGGGGTCCAATGAGCAGTTCTTC. Amino acids: CASSVAGGSNEQFF. The chain recombines TRBV9 with TRBJ2-1, with 8 bases fitting TRBD2. This CDR3 has 14 amino acids. The ends lost 0 bases at V and 6 bases at J; junction bases unmatched: 2. The germline gives CDR1 SGDLS, CDR2 YYNGEE.